This T cell receptor (beta chain) was captured by sequencing in a study of CD39 and CD103 CD8 tumor-infiltrating T cells (dated by TCRdb to 2017 to 2018). Regarding the study in general: Repertoire comparisons were shown for an HPV-positive HNSCC, an HPV-negative HNSCC, an ovarian cancer and a melanoma patient. TCRbeta CDR3 deep sequencing compared repertoires of CD8 TIL subsets defined by CD103 and CD39 with peripheral memory CD8 T cells.

At the time of sample collection the patients were not on therapy, although prior treatments varied from chemotherapy, radiotherapy, surgery and immunotherapy to no treatment. After thawing, cells went through T lymphocyte enrichment using a negative-selection kit, with EpCAM beads added for tumor-infiltrating lymphocytes. Memory CD8 T cells were sorted as CD8+CD4-CD45RA- cells regardless of CCR7 expression. Before analysis, peripheral blood mononuclear cells were separated on a Ficoll-Paque PLUS gradient and then cryopreserved. Populations were sorted on a FACSAria II to approximately 99% purity, and the cell pellets were frozen for TCR sequencing without being cultured. About this clone: The antigen it recognizes is unknown. No much larger clone is present one base from it, and per-base qualities are unavailable.

The germline V gene sets CDR1 to ENHRY and CDR2 to SYGVKD. The CDR3 has 15 amino acids, counting the end cysteine and phenylalanine. Only CDR3 DNA is held: 45 bases, read in frame from base 1. V is cut by 2 bases and J by 3 bases, and the space between the germline ends is 12 bases. Overall study results and their limits: DP TIL clonotypes were rarely detected in blood or uninvolved lymph node, whereas DN TIL clonotypes were found to largely overlap with peripheral memory CD8 repertoires. DP CD8 TILs appeared more oligoclonal than DN and SP CD8 TILs and blood memory CD8 T cells, with top 30 clonotypes covering about 50-86%.

For each subset, between roughly 9,000 and 110,000 sorted cells were used for genomic DNA extraction with the DNeasy Blood and Tissue Kit. The immunoSEQ service sequenced and mapped the TCRbeta V-J or V-D-J regions, with each sample reaching coverage above 8x. The authors' analysis ran thus. Analysis was limited to productive rearrangements exported from the immunoSEQ Analyzer platform, and clonality was evaluated on the 500 most abundant clones. The Morisita-Horn similarity index and the Jaccard index were used to quantify the overlap in repertoires between populations. Morisita-Horn similarity between CD8 T-cell subset TCR repertoires was measured in about 6 cancer patients. TCRdb provides this immuneACCESS table in a form limited to in-frame rearrangements. Some clones are lacking; in checked studies, under half of them reflect an unresolved V gene, and why the rest are absent is not known. V and J calls and clone size are as listed in that table; D and trimming were resolved from the DNA. In all, the sample holds 4,000 to 5,500 clones, and roughly two thirds of those were seen once. The top ten constitute over 9% of the sample.

The rearranged segments are TRBV10-3 and TRBJ2-3; tentative D gene TRBD2, with 6 bases matching. The sequencing sample was made of CD8+ T cells sorted from blood. The cell subset or site label, read with the paper, signifies: total memory CD8 T cells (CD45RA-CCR7+/-) from blood or uninvolved lymph node. The source is a human donor with head and neck squamous cell carcinoma. The DNA sequence is as follows: TGTGCCATCAGTGAGGAGCTAGCGAGGACAGATACGCAGTATTTT. Translated, it gives CAISEELARTDTQYF.